A selection of T cell receptor beta chains follows, all from one sample in a study of T cell responses to AZD1222 COVID-19 vaccine. Data came from immunoSEQ multiplex PCR; TCRdb stores just in-frame clones and leaves some out. This table holds some 120,000 clones, 88% found once. Source: peripheral blood, taken 28 days after the second AZD1222 dose. The receptors come from an adult who received the AZD1222 COVID-19 vaccine. CDR3s include the opening cysteine and the closing phenylalanine or tryptophan. The D gene is left open where the match is weak. Only some rows state a clone size, as once, few, many or a class for expanded clones.

TRBJ1-2 | NA | NA | TRBV7-2 | CASSLGGRYNYGYTF | TGTGCCAGCAGCTTAGGGGGCAGGTATAACTATGGCTACACCTTC
TRBJ2-3 | few | NA | TRBV3-1/TRBV3-2 | CASSQDLNPGTQYF | TGTGCCAGCAGCCAAGATCTTAACCCCGGAACGCAGTATTTT
TRBJ1-5 | NA | NA | TRBV28 | CASTDSNQPQHF | TGTGCCAGCACTGATAGCAATCAGCCCCAGCATTTT
TRBJ2-7 | NA | TRBD1 | TRBV29-1 | CSVEGRWDRGGEQYF | TGCAGCGTTGAAGGCCGTTGGGACAGGGGTGGCGAGCAGTACTTC
TRBJ1-4 | NA | NA | TRBV5-4 | CASSATYTGEKLFF | TGTGCCAGCAGCGCGACCTATACCGGCGAAAAACTGTTTTTT
TRBJ1-5 | NA | TRBD1 | TRBV9 | CASSPDGTGVNQPQHF | TGTGCCAGCAGCCCAGACGGGACAGGGGTCAATCAGCCCCAGCATTTT
TRBJ1-1 | NA | NA | TRBV9 | CASSVGTGTLTEAFF | TGTGCCAGCAGCGTAGGGACCGGGACGTTGACTGAAGCTTTCTTT
TRBJ2-7 | NA | TRBD2 | TRBV6-5 | CASRSGTSATREQYF | TGTGCCAGCAGGTCCGGGACTAGCGCCACCCGCGAGCAGTACTTC
TRBJ1-5 | NA | NA | TRBV28 | CASSFGQGTQPQHF | TGTGCCAGCAGTTTTGGGCAGGGCACTCAGCCCCAGCATTTT
TRBJ2-1 | NA | TRBD1 | TRBV29-1 | CSAQIFRTGVYNEQFF | TGCAGCGCCCAAATTTTCCGGACAGGGGTTTACAATGAGCAGTTCTTC
TRBJ1-2 | NA | NA | TRBV5-6 | CASSLADNYGYTF | TGTGCCAGCAGCTTGGCAGATAACTATGGCTACACCTTC
TRBJ2-7 | NA | NA | TRBV27 | CASSSYNPGYEQYF | TGTGCCAGCAGTTCCTATAATCCCGGTTACGAGCAGTACTTC
TRBJ2-7 | NA | NA | TRBV27 | CASRLRGLVYF | TGTGCCAGCAGGTTAAGGGGACTGGTGTACTTC
TRBJ1-6 | NA | NA | TRBV4-1 | CASSQVGDPYNSPLHF | TGCGCCAGCAGCCAGGTGGGTGATCCCTATAATTCACCCCTCCACTTT
TRBJ2-1 | NA | NA | TRBV5-1 | CASSVRAGTPLGNEQFF | TGCGCCAGCAGCGTACGGGCCGGGACTCCCCTTGGGAATGAGCAGTTCTTC
TRBJ2-2 | NA | NA | TRBV19 | CASTPVGAGWNTGELFF | TGTGCCAGTACTCCGGTTGGGGCAGGGTGGAACACCGGGGAGCTGTTTTTT
TRBJ2-1 | NA | TRBD2 | TRBV7-8 | CASSFSWRGNAEQFF | TGTGCCAGCAGCTTCTCCTGGCGGGGGAACGCTGAGCAGTTCTTC
TRBJ2-1 | NA | NA | TRBV28 | CASRKFRERNEQFF | TGTGCCAGCAGAAAGTTCAGGGAACGGAATGAGCAGTTCTTC
TRBJ1-4 | NA | TRBD1 | TRBV6-5 | CASSYSLTGDKEKLFF | TGTGCCAGCAGTTATTCGCTGACAGGGGATAAGGAAAAACTGTTTTTT
TRBJ1-5 | NA | NA | TRBV19 | CASSAGTEGQPQHF | TGTGCCAGTAGTGCCGGGACGGAAGGTCAGCCCCAGCATTTT
TRBJ2-1 | NA | NA | TRBV5-4 | CASSWFVGTAYNEQFF | TGTGCCAGCAGCTGGTTCGTCGGTACCGCCTACAATGAGCAGTTCTTC
TRBJ2-7 | NA | NA | TRBV9 | CASSPRQGQVEQYF | TGTGCCAGCAGCCCCCGGCAGGGGCAAGTCGAGCAGTACTTC